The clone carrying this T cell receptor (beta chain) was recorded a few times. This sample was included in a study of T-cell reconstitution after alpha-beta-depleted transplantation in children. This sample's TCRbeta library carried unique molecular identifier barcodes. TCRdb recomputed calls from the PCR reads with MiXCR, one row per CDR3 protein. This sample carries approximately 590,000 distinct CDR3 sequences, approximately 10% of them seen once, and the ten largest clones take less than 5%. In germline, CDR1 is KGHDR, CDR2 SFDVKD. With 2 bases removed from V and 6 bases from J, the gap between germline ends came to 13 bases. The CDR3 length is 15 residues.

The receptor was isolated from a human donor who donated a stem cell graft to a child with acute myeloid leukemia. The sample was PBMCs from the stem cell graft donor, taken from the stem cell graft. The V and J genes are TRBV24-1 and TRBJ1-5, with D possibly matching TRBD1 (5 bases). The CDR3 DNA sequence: TGTGCCACCAGTGATTCGGCAGGGACTCGTCAGCCCCAGCATTTT. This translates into CATSDSAGTRQPQHF.